One sample yielded the 3 T cell receptor beta chains listed below, sequenced in a study of chemoradiotherapy in HPV16-positive cancers. The assay was immunoSEQ multiplex PCR, and TCRdb's table has in-frame clones only and misses some. The sample yields 9,500 to 15,000 clones, 77% seen once. Collection of the sample occurred from a patient who underwent chemoradiotherapy. The source is a human donor with HPV-associated anogenital cancer.

The chain combines TRBV29-1 with TRBJ2-1, with TRBD2 matching over 11 bases. Trimming removed 6 bases from V and 1 base from J; junction bases left unmatched: 11. This CDR3 is built from 17 residues. CDR1 and CDR2 (germline): SQVTM, ANQGSEA. The CDR3 DNA follows: TGCAGCGTCAAACCACTAGCGGGAGTAAAATCCTACAATGAGCAGTTCTTC. The encoded protein is CSVKPLAGVKSYNEQFF.

The rearrangement joins TRBV28 to TRBJ1-2; D uncertain. Germline CDR1 is MDHEN and CDR2 is SYDVKM. The CDR3 runs to 12 residues. The V end lost 2 bases, the J end lost 4 bases, and 5 bases lay between the germline ends. CDR3 coding DNA: TGTGCCAGCAGTTTAAAGCGCTATGGCTACACCTTC. Its translation: CASSLKRYGYTF.

DNA of the CDR3: TGTGCCAGCAGCCCTACCTATCGACAGGTTTCTGAAGCTTTCTTT. Protein: CASSPTYRQVSEAFF. This chain links TRBV7-6 with TRBJ1-1; tentative D call: TRBD1 (6 bases). The CDR3 spans 15 residues. Germline CDR1 reads SGHVS; CDR2 reads FNYEAQ. V was clipped by 5 bases and J by 6 bases, with 19 bases between them.